The clone carrying this T cell receptor (beta chain) was detected only a few times. Its cognate antigen is unknown. This sample was included in a study of response to subunit inactivated influenza vaccine. After removal of 3 bases from V and 4 bases from J, the junction contained 9 bases not matched to a gene. This CDR3 region has 14 residues. Germline CDR1 and CDR2: DFQATT and SNEGSKA (reference sequence). Overall study results and limits: There was a suggestion from the authors that each seasonal influenza vaccination recruits few new T cells.

Using its own MiXCR run on the RT-PCR reads, TCRdb lists one record per CDR3 protein. The sample has roughly 650,000 distinct CDR3 sequences; roughly 14% are singletons. The sequences come from PBMCs from blood, collected 11 to 12 days after vaccination. The chain uses TRBV20-1 and TRBJ2-7; 7 bases line up with TRBD2. This receptor was identified in a man aged 45-60 years who received an inactivated influenza vaccine. The CDR3 here is CSASSAGSLYEQYF. The CDR3 DNA reads as TGCAGTGCTAGTTCAGCGGGGTCTCTATACGAGCAGTACTTC.